The 25 T cell receptor beta chains given below trace back to one sample, sequenced in a study of T cell responses to AZD1222 COVID-19 vaccine. Generated by immunoSEQ multiplex PCR, the TCRdb table keeps only in-frame clones and is missing some. The table includes just under 55,000 clones, 89% detected once. Source: peripheral blood, taken on day 0 of AZD1222 vaccination. The receptors were gathered from an adult in good health.

The chain carries TRBV19 and TRBJ1-6, with 7 bases aligning to TRBD1. V trimming: 9 bases; J trimming: 7 bases; junction bases outside the gene matches: 9. Germline CDR1 LNHDA, CDR2 SQIVND (reference sequence). The CDR3 is 14 residues long. The CDR3: CASKVGQRNSPLHF. CDR3 coding DNA: TGTGCCAGCAAAGTGGGACAGCGAAATTCACCCCTCCACTTT.

The chain recombines TRBV29-1 with TRBJ1-1; D may be TRBD1 (6 bases). From germline, CDR1 is SQVTM and CDR2 ANQGSEA. Trimming shortened V by 6 bases and J by 1 base, and 15 bases separated the two germline ends. The CDR3 consists of 14 residues. In nucleotides, the CDR3 is TGCAGCGTCCGCGACGGACAGTCGAACACTGAAGCTTTCTTT. As protein: CSVRDGQSNTEAFF.

This rearrangement joins TRBV7-3 to TRBJ2-1; D tentatively fits TRBD1 or TRBD2 (5 bases each). Germline V CDR1 and CDR2: SGHTA, FQGTGA. The CDR3 extends over 13 amino acids. V shed 5 bases and J shed 9 bases, with 14 bases lying between them. This CDR3 reads CASSPPRGGEQFF. Here the CDR3 DNA reads TGTGCCAGCAGCCCTCCTCGGGGCGGTGAGCAGTTCTTC.

V and J are TRBV18 and TRBJ1-6, with D unresolved. This CDR3 comprises 17 residues. Germline CDR1 reads KGHSH; CDR2 reads LQKENI. With 1 base removed from V and 0 bases from J, the gap between germline ends came to 10 bases. The CDR3 coding sequence is TGTGCCAGCTCACCACGGGCGCTCAGCTCCTATAATTCACCCCTCCACTTT. Protein: CASSPRALSSYNSPLHF. Combining the CDR3 with reference TRBV18 and TRBJ1-6 gives the whole variable domain NAGVMQNPRHLVRRRGQEARLRCSPMKGHSHVYWYRQLPEEGLKFMVYLQKENIIDESGMPKERFSAEFPKEGPSILRIQQVVRGDSAAYFCASSPRALSSYNSPLHFGNGTRLTVT.

This sequence joins TRBV9 and TRBJ2-2; 7 nucleotides match TRBD1. CDR3 length: 16 amino acids. V gave up 0 bases and J gave up 3 bases; unmatched junction bases: 5. Germline V lookup: CDR1 SGDLS, CDR2 YYNGEE. CDR3 coding DNA: TGTGCCAGCAGCGTAGAAACAGGGGTGCACACCGGGGAGCTGTTTTTT. Residues: CASSVETGVHTGELFF.

V and J are TRBV4-1 and TRBJ1-2; TRBD1 matches 7 bases. V shed 2 bases and J 4 bases; nucleotides not matched to a gene: 10. The CDR3 spans 16 residues. Germline V gene lookup returns CDR1 MGHRA and CDR2 YSYEKL. The CDR3 reads CASSQLLGGGSYGYTF. CDR3 DNA sequence: TGCGCCAGCAGCCAACTCCTGGGAGGGGGCAGCTATGGCTACACCTTC.

The V gene is TRBV30, the J gene TRBJ2-7, with D unresolved. The CDR3 length is 14 residues. Germline V gene lookup returns CDR1 GTSNPN and CDR2 SVGIG (reference sequence). With 0 bases removed from V and 0 bases from J, the gap between germline ends came to 9 bases. The CDR3 sequence is CAWSVRRSSYEQYF. As DNA, the CDR3 is TGTGCCTGGAGTGTCCGGCGGAGCTCCTACGAGCAGTACTTC.

The chain couples TRBV6-5 to TRBJ1-1; the match to TRBD1 covers 9 bases. The CDR3 consists of 14 residues. The V and J ends lost 5 bases and 3 bases, in that order; junction bases with no gene match: 4. The germline gives CDR1 MNHEY, CDR2 SVGAGI. CDR3 in amino acids: CASSHRDRDTEAFF. The CDR3 DNA sequence: TGTGCCAGCAGTCACCGGGACAGGGACACTGAAGCTTTCTTT.

V gene TRBV7-9 combines with J gene TRBJ2-7, with D perhaps TRBD2 (6 bases). Trimming stripped 5 bases from V and 2 bases from J, with 19 bases between. From germline, CDR1 is SEHNR and CDR2 FQNEAQ (reference sequence). The length of the CDR3 is 16 residues. CDR3 coding DNA: TGTGCCAGCAGCCCAGGCGCGGGGATTCCCACCTACGAGCAGTACTTC. Translation: CASSPGAGIPTYEQYF.

V gene TRBV9 combines with J gene TRBJ1-3; a weak D match, TRBD1 (6 bases). Trimming removed 1 base from V and 1 base from J, with 12 bases in between. Germline V gene data show CDR1 as SGDLS and CDR2 as YYNGEE. The CDR3 runs to 16 residues. The CDR3 region has the DNA TGTGCCAGCAGCGTAACAGGGTCAGGATCTGGAAACACCATATATTTT. As protein: CASSVTGSGSGNTIYF.

This chain joins TRBV5-8 and TRBJ2-5; tentative D call: TRBD2 (7 bases). The CDR3 covers 15 residues. The germline CDR1 and CDR2 sequences are SGHTS and YDEGEE. V gave up 4 bases and J gave up 5 bases, with 18 bases separating them. The CDR3 spells CASSGGGRRQETQYF. CDR3 DNA: TGTGCCAGCAGCGGGGGGGGCAGGAGGCAGGAGACCCAGTACTTC.

V and J are TRBV7-9 and TRBJ2-1, with 8 bases that match TRBD2. Germline loops: CDR1 SEHNR, CDR2 FQNEAQ (reference sequence). CDR3 length: 16 amino acids. V was pared by 5 bases and J by 9 bases, with 15 bases of the junction left unmatched. The CDR3 bases are TGTGCCAGCAGCCAACTTACCGGGACTAGATCGATTGAGCAGTTCTTC. Amino acids: CASSQLTGTRSIEQFF.

The CDR3 here is CASGTSGPSYNEQFF. The DNA for the CDR3 is TGTGCCAGTGGAACTAGCGGACCCTCCTACAATGAGCAGTTCTTC. This chain uses TRBV28 with TRBJ2-1; 8 bases match TRBD2. The CDR3 is 15 residues long. Per germline, CDR1 MDHEN and CDR2 SYDVKM. Trimming took 9 bases from V and 0 from J; bases not matched to a gene: 7.

The V and J genes are TRBV4-2 and TRBJ2-1; D gene unclear. Per germline, CDR1 LGHNA and CDR2 YNFKEQ. V lost 4 bases and J lost 0, with 16 bases in between. This CDR3 contains 17 residues. Here the CDR3 DNA reads TGTGCCAGCAGCCCCACCCCTCAGCTAAGCTCCTACAATGAGCAGTTCTTC. Translation: CASSPTPQLSSYNEQFF.

V is TRBV5-6 and J is TRBJ1-1; D is undetermined. V was pared by 0 bases and J by 0 bases, with 6 bases between. Germline loops: CDR1 SGHDT, CDR2 YYEEEE. The CDR3 is 14 residues long. The CDR3 loop is CASSLDSMNTEAFF. DNA for the CDR3: TGTGCCAGCAGCTTGGATTCAATGAACACTGAAGCTTTCTTT.

The chain combines TRBV11-2 with TRBJ2-2; D gene uncertain. From germline, CDR1 is SGHAT and CDR2 FQNNGV. The CDR3 covers 12 residues. Trimming shortened V by 1 base and J by 7 bases, and 4 bases separated the two germline ends. CDR3 in amino acids: CASSLVLGELFF. For the CDR3, the DNA is TGTGCCAGCAGCTTAGTCCTCGGGGAGCTGTTTTTT.

V and J are TRBV28 and TRBJ2-4; a possible D gene is TRBD1 (6 bases). Trimming stripped 2 bases from V and 11 bases from J, with 10 bases between. The CDR3 sequence is 12 residues long. Germline V CDR1 and CDR2: MDHEN, SYDVKM. CDR3 coding DNA: TGTGCCAGCAGTTTAAGACAGGAAGTTCAGTACTTC. It translates to CASSLRQEVQYF.

This chain links TRBV7-3 with TRBJ2-1; D gene unclear. The CDR3 length is 14 residues. V lost 4 bases and J lost 0, with 7 bases in between. Germline V CDR1 and CDR2: SGHTA, FQGTGA. CDR3 protein: CASSSYPSYNEQFF. The CDR3 nucleotides are TGTGCCAGCAGCTCCTACCCCTCCTACAATGAGCAGTTCTTC. Full variable domain (remainder filled in from reference TRBV7-3 and TRBJ2-1): GAGVSQTPSNKVTEKGKYVELRCDPISGHTALYWYRQSLGQGPEFLIYFQGTGAADDSGLPNDRFFAVRPEGSVSTLKIQRTERGDSAVYLCASSSYPSYNEQFFGPGTRLTVL.

The V and J genes are TRBV5-4 and TRBJ2-2; D may be TRBD2 (6 bases). There are 15 residues in the CDR3. Looked up from germline, CDR1 is SGHNT and CDR2 is YYREEE (reference sequence). Trimming pared 5 bases from V and 7 bases from J, leaving 18 bases between. The CDR3 spells CASRPNREFGGELFF. In nucleotides, the CDR3 is TGTGCCAGCAGACCAAATCGGGAGTTTGGCGGGGAGCTGTTTTTT.

The chain couples TRBV3-1 (or the pseudogene TRBV3-2) to TRBJ2-5, with TRBD1 matching 8 bases. The V segment lost 4 bases and the J segment 1 base; nucleotides outside the gene matches: 8. CDR3 size: 16 residues. The V gene's germline CDR1 is LGHDT and CDR2 YNNKEL (reference sequence). The CDR3 DNA reads TGTGCCAGCAGCCTCCATTCCGGACAGGGCCAAGAGACCCAGTACTTC. It translates to CASSLHSGQGQETQYF.

Written as DNA, the CDR3 is TGTGCCAGCAGCCCCCCGAGGTCAGCTGGAAACACCATATATTTT. Translated, it gives CASSPPRSAGNTIYF. This chain links TRBV3-1 (or the pseudogene TRBV3-2) with TRBJ1-3; D uncertain. Germline loops: CDR1 LGHDT, CDR2 YNNKEL (reference sequence). V lost 4 bases and J lost 2, with 12 bases in between. CDR3 length equals 15 residues.

The chain combines TRBV28 with TRBJ2-2; D not resolved. Looked up from germline, CDR1 is MDHEN and CDR2 is SYDVKM. This CDR3 has 14 residues. V dropped 7 bases and J dropped 4 bases, with 13 bases sitting between them. The CDR3: CASKGSSVTGELFF. DNA of the CDR3: TGTGCCAGCAAGGGATCGAGCGTCACCGGGGAGCTGTTTTTT.

The rearrangement joins TRBV28 to TRBJ1-1, with D maybe TRBD1 (5 bases). This CDR3 region has 12 residues. The germline V gene has CDR1 MDHEN and CDR2 SYDVKM. Deletions cut 7 bases from V and 4 bases from J, with 10 bases between. As DNA, the CDR3 is TGTGCCAGCACGCTCGGGGGCACTGAAGCTTTCTTT. This codes for CASTLGGTEAFF.

The rearrangement joins TRBV5-8 to TRBJ1-5, with 7 bases that match TRBD1. The germline V gene encodes CDR1 SGHTS and CDR2 YDEGEE. The CDR3 has 15 residues. With V trimmed by 0 bases and J by 4 bases, 4 bases remained unmatched. The CDR3 bases are TGTGCCAGCAGCTTGGGACAGGGTATTAATCAGCCCCAGCATTTT. The encoded protein is CASSLGQGINQPQHF.

This chain connects TRBV19 to TRBJ1-2; no firm D call. From germline, CDR1 is LNHDA and CDR2 SQIVND (reference sequence). Trimming took off 8 bases at V and 3 bases at J, with 10 bases between the two ends. The CDR3 is 12 amino acids. CDR3 bases: TGTGCCAGTGTGGAATCAGACTATGGCTACACCTTC. The encoded protein is CASVESDYGYTF. Full variable domain (rest looked up from reference TRBV19 and TRBJ1-2): DGGITQSPKYLFRKEGQNVTLSCEQNLNHDAMYWYRQDPGQGLRLIYYSQIVNDFQKGDIAEGYSVSREKKESFPLTVTSAQKNPTAFYLCASVESDYGYTFGSGTRLTVV.